These 28 T cell receptor beta chains share one sample of origin, sequenced in a study of cytomegalovirus exposure and HLA in healthy donors. Measured with immunoSEQ multiplex PCR; TCRdb has only the in-frame clones, and not every one. This table holds 120,000 to 150,000 clones, roughly four fifths found once. Sequencing was done on a sample of PBMCs. Every receptor here comes from a woman in her thirties in good health and CMV-seronegative.

For the CDR3, the DNA is TGTGCCAGCAGGGCGACAGGGGTCTCCACCGGGGAGCTGTTTTTT. This codes for CASRATGVSTGELFF. The chain recombines TRBV2 with TRBJ2-2; 8 positions match TRBD1. The CDR3 consists of 15 residues. From germline, CDR1 is SNHLY and CDR2 FYNNEI. After removal of 6 bases from V and 4 bases from J, the junction contained 7 bases not matched to a gene.

V and J are TRBV19 and TRBJ2-5; D may be TRBD2 (6 bases). CDR3 length: 15 residues. From germline, CDR1 is LNHDA and CDR2 SQIVND (reference sequence). V lost 3 bases to trimming and J lost 9 bases, with 20 bases between them. The CDR3 protein is CASSISAGLSRAQYF. The CDR3 coding sequence is TGTGCCAGTAGTATTAGCGCGGGGCTAAGTCGTGCCCAGTACTTC.

CDR3 sequence (DNA): TGTGCCAGCAGTGACACAGGGGGCGCGACTGAAGCTTTCTTT. As protein: CASSDTGGATEAFF. The chain employs TRBV6-4 and TRBJ1-1, with 9 bases lining up with TRBD1. Germline CDR1 MRHNA, CDR2 SNTAGT. This CDR3 contains 14 residues. The junction had 3 bases not matched to a gene; V was cut back by 2 bases and J by 5 bases.

The chain employs TRBV6-5 and TRBJ2-5; D possibly corresponds to TRBD1 (5 bases). The V gene lost 6 bases and the J gene lost 1 base, with 12 bases spanning the gap. The CDR3 is 14 residues long. Germline CDR1 MNHEY, CDR2 SVGAGI. In DNA, the CDR3 is TGTGCCAGCAGCAGGGTGGGCCCCCAAGAGACCCAGTACTTC. It yields the protein CASSRVGPQETQYF.

This clone was seen just once. V is TRBV4-1 and J is TRBJ2-7, with 9 bases identical to TRBD1. V was pared by 4 bases and J by 0 bases, with 4 bases of the junction left unmatched. This CDR3 region has 15 residues. Per the germline V gene, CDR1 is MGHRA and CDR2 is YSYEKL. The DNA for the CDR3 is TGCGCCAGCAGCCGGGGACAGGGTGACTCCTACGAGCAGTACTTC. Its protein product is CASSRGQGDSYEQYF.

V is TRBV12-2 and J is TRBJ2-7; TRBD1, the D gene given by the table, was not confirmed from the DNA. TRBV12-2 is termed a pseudogene. The CDR3 covers 14 residues. Here the CDR3 DNA reads TGTGCAAGTCGCTTAGCCAGGGGGCCCTACGAGCAGTACTTC. It translates to CASRLARGPYEQYF.

The chain couples TRBV18 to TRBJ2-7, with D possibly matching TRBD2 (7 bases). Trimming took 2 bases from V and 7 from J, leaving 12 bases between them. Germline CDR1 reads KGHSH; CDR2 reads LQKENI. The length of the CDR3 is 13 residues. The CDR3 region is CASSPLGGQEQYF. The CDR3 bases are TGTGCCAGCTCACCATTGGGGGGGCAAGAGCAGTACTTC.

V is TRBV7-9 and J is TRBJ2-7; TRBD1 matches 7 bases. Germline trimming cut 5 bases from V and 7 bases from J; bases unmatched to any gene: 8. The CDR3 spans 13 residues. CDR1 and CDR2 (germline): SEHNR, FQNEAQ (reference sequence). The CDR3 spells CASSPWDREEQYF. Written as DNA, the CDR3 is TGTGCCAGCAGCCCCTGGGACAGAGAAGAGCAGTACTTC.

V usage is TRBV7-6 and J usage is TRBJ2-7; 9 nucleotides match TRBD1. This CDR3 is built from 15 residues. With V trimmed by 4 bases and J by 2 bases, 6 bases remained unmatched. Germline CDR1 is SGHVS and CDR2 is FNYEAQ. The CDR3 DNA reads TGTGCCAGCAGCTCGACAGGGGGTTCTACCTACGAGCAGTACTTC. Translation gives CASSSTGGSTYEQYF.

The chain is built from TRBV5-4 and TRBJ2-7; weak D call: TRBD2 (5 bases). The germline CDR1 and CDR2 sequences are SGHNT and YYREEE (reference sequence). The CDR3 length is 15 residues. Deletions cut 0 bases from V and 3 bases from J, with 13 bases between. Here the CDR3 reads CASSLGSGGDYEQYF. The DNA for the CDR3 is TGTGCCAGCAGCTTGGGGAGCGGAGGAGACTACGAGCAGTACTTC.

The chain carries TRBV30 and TRBJ2-5; 13 positions match TRBD2. Germline CDR1 reads GTSNPN; CDR2 reads SVGIG (reference sequence). Unmatched junction bases numbered 8, after V lost 3 bases and J lost 7 bases. The CDR3 length is 15 residues. The CDR3 sequence is CAWRRTSGGAGTQYF. CDR3 coding DNA: TGTGCCTGGAGACGAACTAGCGGGGGGGCTGGGACCCAGTACTTC. Full variable domain (outside the CDR3, taken from reference TRBV30 and TRBJ2-5): SQTIHQWPATLVQPVGSPLSLECTVEGTSNPNLYWYRQAAGRGLQLLFYSVGIGQISSEVPQNLSASRPQDRQFILSSKKLLLSDSGFYLCAWRRTSGGAGTQYFGPGTRLLVL.

The V and J genes are TRBV6-5 and TRBJ1-1; D is uncertain. The CDR3 is made up of 13 amino acids. Germline loops: CDR1 MNHEY, CDR2 SVGAGI. V shed 4 bases and J shed 3 bases, with 9 bases lying between them. CDR3 nucleotide sequence: TGTGCCAGCAGTTTCCAGGTGTACACTGAAGCTTTCTTT. Its translation: CASSFQVYTEAFF.

The chain combines TRBV28 with TRBJ1-5; D may be TRBD1 (5 bases). CDR3 length: 16 residues. The V end lost 7 bases, the J end lost 4 bases, and 20 bases lay between the germline ends. Germline CDR1 MDHEN, CDR2 SYDVKM. The CDR3 loop is CASTPTGGIGNQPQHF. The CDR3 DNA reads TGTGCCAGCACCCCGACCGGGGGGATCGGGAATCAGCCCCAGCATTTT.

The rearrangement links TRBV7-6 to TRBJ2-5; 8 bases are a match to TRBD2. CDR3 length: 16 amino acids. Germline trimming cut 1 base from V and 1 base from J; bases unmatched to any gene: 5. Germline loops: CDR1 SGHVS, CDR2 FNYEAQ. CDR3 amino acids: CASSLVSGAFQETQYF. Here the CDR3 DNA reads TGTGCCAGCAGCTTAGTTAGCGGGGCGTTCCAAGAGACCCAGTACTTC.

Only a few counts were recorded for this clone. V and J are TRBV29-1 and TRBJ2-7, with a weak D call TRBD1 (5 bases). CDR1 is SQVTM, CDR2 ANQGSEA, per germline. V lost 6 bases and J lost 2, with 11 bases in between. The CDR3 spans 12 residues. DNA of the CDR3: TGCAGCGTAGACGACAGCGCCTACGAGCAGTACTTC. Translating gives CSVDDSAYEQYF.

V is TRBV7-9 and J is TRBJ1-4; D unresolved. The V end was cut by 2 bases, the J end by 3 bases, with 7 bases between. The CDR3 runs to 14 residues. The germline V gene encodes CDR1 SEHNR and CDR2 FQNEAQ (reference sequence). The chain's CDR3 is CASSLRSPNEKLFF. The DNA of the CDR3 is TGTGCCAGCAGCTTACGCAGTCCTAATGAAAAACTGTTTTTT.

This clone was seen a few times. The gene calls are TRBV20-1 and TRBJ1-2; D is undetermined. Germline lookup yields CDR1 DFQATT and CDR2 SNEGSKA (reference sequence). This CDR3 contains 11 residues. Trimming shortened V by 8 bases and J by 3 bases, and 10 bases separated the two germline ends. The CDR3 sequence is CSLTDHYGYTF. Written as DNA, the CDR3 is TGCAGTTTGACTGACCACTATGGCTACACCTTC.

In its sample, this clone was seen once. The V and J genes are TRBV1 and TRBJ1-2; no DNA check was done on the table's D call, TRBD1. TRBV1 is noted as a pseudogene. The CDR3 loop spans 18 amino acids. CDR3 coding DNA: TGCACCAGCAGCCAAGTTTTCGCTAAACCGGGACAGGGGTATGGCTACACCTTC. It codes for CTSSQVFAKPGQGYGYTF.

The chain combines TRBV4-1 with TRBJ2-1, with no clear D. Deletions cut 4 bases from V and 1 base from J, with 20 bases between. Germline CDR1 is MGHRA and CDR2 is YSYEKL. The CDR3 length is 18 residues. CDR3 sequence (DNA): TGCGCCAGCAGCCCCCATTCCGCCACTCACGGGTCCTACAATGAGCAGTTCTTC. This codes for CASSPHSATHGSYNEQFF.

The J gene is TRBJ1-5, the V gene TRBV28; D gene uncertain. The germline CDR1 and CDR2 sequences are MDHEN and SYDVKM. The CDR3 is 12 residues long. V was cut by 10 bases and J by 4 bases, with 11 bases left in between. CDR3 region: CAISGRNQPQHF. CDR3 DNA sequence: TGTGCCATCAGCGGTCGGAATCAGCCCCAGCATTTT.

This chain connects TRBV19 to TRBJ1-1; D gene uncertain. The CDR3 is 12 residues long. Germline V CDR1 and CDR2: LNHDA, SQIVND (reference sequence). Deletions cut 7 bases from V and 0 bases from J, with 6 bases between. The CDR3 DNA is TGTGCCAGTAAAAACATGAACACTGAAGCTTTCTTT. Amino acids: CASKNMNTEAFF.

The chain couples TRBV4-2 to TRBJ2-1; 9 nucleotides align to TRBD1. This CDR3 has 16 residues. Germline V gene data show CDR1 as LGHNA and CDR2 as YNFKEQ. J was trimmed by 10 bases and V by 1 base; bases with no gene match: 11. CDR3 DNA sequence: TGTGCCAGCAGCCAAGTAGGGACAGGGACCCCTGGAGAGCAGTTCTTC. This codes for CASSQVGTGTPGEQFF.

The chain has TRBV6-1 and TRBJ1-2; perhaps TRBD1 as D (5 bases). Germline lookup yields CDR1 MNHNS and CDR2 SASEGT. CDR3 size: 14 residues. Trimming shortened V by 5 bases and J by 4 bases, and 14 bases separated the two germline ends. As DNA, the CDR3 is TGTGCCAGCAGTCAGACGACAGCCTCCTATGGCTACACCTTC. Its protein product is CASSQTTASYGYTF.

V is TRBV6-1 and J is TRBJ2-6, with 7 nucleotides matching TRBD1. CDR3 size: 14 residues. The germline gives CDR1 MNHNS, CDR2 SASEGT. V lost 5 bases to trimming and J lost 8 bases; unmatched junction nucleotides: 6. CDR3 region: CASSKRGQTNVLTF. CDR3 in DNA: TGTGCCAGCAGTAAAAGGGGACAGACCAACGTCCTGACTTTC.

V is TRBV4-3 and J is TRBJ1-2, with TRBD1 as a possible D gene (5 bases). Trimming cost V 0 bases and J 5 bases, with 28 bases left between them. The CDR3 is 20 amino acids. CDR1 and CDR2 (germline): LGHNA, YSLEER. The CDR3 is CASSQDPPGKMVGVGYGYTF. In DNA form, the CDR3 reads TGCGCCAGCAGCCAAGATCCACCAGGGAAGATGGTTGGGGTTGGGTATGGCTACACCTTC.

The gene calls are TRBV4-1 and TRBJ1-3; 9 nucleotides match TRBD1. Germline loops: CDR1 MGHRA, CDR2 YSYEKL. V shed 7 bases and J 4 bases; nucleotides not matched to a gene: 8. This CDR3 region has 15 residues. CDR3 bases: TGCGCCAGCACCAGCGACAGGGGGGCCGGAAACACCATATATTTT. It specifies CASTSDRGAGNTIYF.

This clone was recorded a few times. The chain is built from TRBV29-1 and TRBJ2-2; the match to TRBD1 covers 7 bases. The length of the CDR3 is 14 residues. Unmatched junction bases numbered 4, after V lost 5 bases and J lost 1 base. Looked up from germline, CDR1 is SQVTM and CDR2 is ANQGSEA. The DNA of the CDR3 is TGCAGCGTTAACCGGGACAGGAACACCGGGGAGCTGTTTTTT. Translation: CSVNRDRNTGELFF.

The J gene is TRBJ2-2, the V gene TRBV5-6, with D perhaps matching TRBD1 (5 bases). V was clipped by 2 bases and J by 5 bases, with 13 bases between them. Germline V gives CDR1 SGHDT, CDR2 YYEEEE. The CDR3 is 15 residues long. CDR3 residues: CASSLRASGTGELFF. The CDR3 DNA reads as TGTGCCAGCAGCTTAAGGGCCTCAGGGACCGGGGAGCTGTTTTTT.